These 26 T cell receptor beta chains share one sample of origin, sequenced in a study of cytomegalovirus exposure and HLA in healthy donors. The PCR made use of 60 Vbeta and 13 Jbeta primers. Sequencing used immunoSEQ multiplex PCR; TCRdb keeps in-frame clones, though not all of them. This table holds under 150,000 clones, under 90% found once. Sequences were obtained from PBMCs. Receptors originate from a male donor in good health and CMV-seronegative.

J is TRBJ2-1 and V is TRBV7-3; 9 bases are a match to TRBD2. The junction had 5 bases not matched to a gene; V was cut back by 5 bases and J by 0 bases. Germline CDR1 SGHTA, CDR2 FQGTGA. CDR3 length equals 16 residues. The DNA of the CDR3 is TGTGCCAGCAGCCCCCTAGCGGGAAGCTCCTACAATGAGCAGTTCTTC. As protein: CASSPLAGSSYNEQFF. The full variable domain, in which reference TRBV7-3 and TRBJ2-1 provide the parts outside the CDR3, is GAGVSQTPSNKVTEKGKYVELRCDPISGHTALYWYRQSLGQGPEFLIYFQGTGAADDSGLPNDRFFAVRPEGSVSTLKIQRTERGDSAVYLCASSPLAGSSYNEQFFGPGTRLTVL.

The chain has TRBV28 and TRBJ2-1, with a weak D call TRBD1 (5 bases). CDR1 and CDR2 (germline): MDHEN, SYDVKM. Trimming removed 2 bases from V and 5 bases from J, with 16 bases in between. This CDR3 has 16 amino acids. CDR3 bases: TGTGCCAGCAGTTTAGGACAAGGACCATCAAACAATGAGCAGTTCTTC. Its protein is CASSLGQGPSNNEQFF.

This clone was recorded only once. The chain uses TRBV6-5 and TRBJ1-1, with D hard to call. V was clipped by 6 bases and J by 5 bases, with 13 bases between them. Germline CDR1 and CDR2: MNHEY and SVGAGI. The CDR3 loop spans 13 amino acids. The DNA of the CDR3 is TGTGCCAGCAGCCCCGGTCCGGGGACTGAAGCTTTCTTT. Translation: CASSPGPGTEAFF.

CDR3: CASSEMGLAPDTQYF. Here the CDR3 DNA reads TGTGCCAGCAGTGAGATGGGACTAGCCCCAGATACGCAGTATTTT. The V and J genes are TRBV9 and TRBJ2-3, with 9 bases matching TRBD2. V was pared by 5 bases and J by 4 bases, with 8 bases of the junction left unmatched. The CDR3 is 15 amino acids. Looked up from germline, CDR1 is SGDLS and CDR2 is YYNGEE.

The chain has TRBV29-1 and TRBJ2-7; D is perhaps TRBD1 (5 bases). V lost 1 base to trimming and J lost 2 bases, with 15 bases between them. Germline V gives CDR1 SQVTM, CDR2 ANQGSEA. The CDR3 is 15 amino acids. The CDR3 DNA reads as TGCAGCGTTGAAGGTACAGGACCCTTGACCTACGAGCAGTACTTC. The encoded protein is CSVEGTGPLTYEQYF.

This chain connects TRBV13 to TRBJ2-7, with 7 positions matching TRBD2. The CDR3 is 16 amino acids. Germline V gene lookup returns CDR1 PRHDT and CDR2 FYEKMQ (reference sequence). V was clipped by 2 bases and J by 6 bases; unmatched bases: 13. This CDR3 reads CASSLRLAAALGEQYF. CDR3 DNA: TGTGCCAGCAGCTTAAGGCTAGCGGCGGCCCTCGGCGAGCAGTACTTC.

This sequence joins TRBV13 and TRBJ2-5; 7 bases are shared with TRBD2. The end of the DNA is better explained by TRBJ2-7, so the J call may be wrong. Germline assignment: CDR1 PRHDT and CDR2 FYEKMQ (reference sequence). The CDR3 runs 14 residues. The CDR3 DNA reads TGTGCCAGCAGCTTCAGACTAGCCGACTACGAGCAGTACTTC. Its protein is CASSFRLADYEQYF.

The chain employs TRBV7-8 and TRBJ2-5; D remains ambiguous. The J call may be wrong; the DNA end is better matched by TRBJ2-7. The CDR3 runs to 13 residues. Per the germline V gene, CDR1 is SGHVS and CDR2 is FQNEAQ. CDR3 sequence reads: CASSSARSYEQYF. The DNA of the CDR3 is TGTGCCAGCAGCTCCGCACGGAGCTACGAGCAGTACTTC.

The J gene is TRBJ2-3, the V gene TRBV19, with a tentative D call TRBD2 (5 bases). This CDR3 region has 13 residues. Germline CDR1 and CDR2: LNHDA and SQIVND (reference sequence). Trimming removed 8 bases from V and 0 bases from J, with 9 bases in between. The DNA for the CDR3 is TGTGCCAGTGGGGAGCGGAGCACAGATACGCAGTATTTT. Translating it yields CASGERSTDTQYF. The whole variable domain, remainder taken from reference TRBV19 and TRBJ2-3, is DGGITQSPKYLFRKEGQNVTLSCEQNLNHDAMYWYRQDPGQGLRLIYYSQIVNDFQKGDIAEGYSVSREKKESFPLTVTSAQKNPTAFYLCASGERSTDTQYFGPGTRLTVL.

This clone showed up just a few times. V usage is TRBV6-5 and J usage is TRBJ1-1, with 7 bases identical to TRBD1. The CDR3 length is 13 residues. The trim removed 10 bases at V and 0 bases at J, leaving 5 bases unmatched. Germline assignment: CDR1 MNHEY and CDR2 SVGAGI. The CDR3 reads CATTRGLNTEAFF. The CDR3 coding sequence is TGTGCCACCACTAGGGGGCTGAACACTGAAGCTTTCTTT.

The V and J genes are TRBV29-1 and TRBJ2-2; 7 bases line up with TRBD2. Losses at the gene ends were 4 bases for V and 9 bases for J; bases not matched to a gene: 2. This CDR3 has 11 residues. Germline V gene sequence: CDR1 SQVTM, CDR2 ANQGSEA. CDR3: CSVGRERELFF. Written as DNA, the CDR3 is TGCAGCGTTGGGCGGGAGAGGGAGCTGTTTTTT.

V is TRBV2 and J is TRBJ1-5, with 9 bases aligning to TRBD1. The V gene end was trimmed by 11 bases and the J gene end by 11 bases; junction bases not matched to a gene: 10. The CDR3 consists of 12 residues. Germline CDR1 and CDR2: SNHLY and FYNNEI. The CDR3 bases are TGTGCCGGAGGAGACAGGGGGAGAGCCCAGCATTTT. Amino acid sequence: CAGGDRGRAQHF.

This clone was observed a few times. The chain has TRBV27 and TRBJ2-1, with D maybe TRBD2 (6 bases). The CDR3 is 15 amino acids. Germline V lookup: CDR1 MNHEY, CDR2 SMNVEV (reference sequence). V was trimmed by 2 bases and J by 4 bases, leaving 12 bases between them. The CDR3 DNA sequence: TGTGCCAGCAGTTTAGTAGGGGAGGCATACAATGAGCAGTTCTTC. The encoded protein is CASSLVGEAYNEQFF.

This chain links TRBV19 with TRBJ1-1; a weak D match, TRBD1 (5 bases). The V gene lost 7 bases and the J gene lost 1 base, with 10 bases spanning the gap. The CDR3 runs to 13 residues. Germline lookup yields CDR1 LNHDA and CDR2 SQIVND (reference sequence). The DNA for the CDR3 is TGTGCCAGTAACTCTCAGGGGAACACTGAAGCTTTCTTT. Protein sequence: CASNSQGNTEAFF.

The chain carries TRBV28 and TRBJ1-3, with D maybe TRBD1 (5 bases). Deletions cut 8 bases from V and 0 bases from J, with 8 bases between. The V gene's germline CDR1 is MDHEN and CDR2 SYDVKM. The CDR3 consists of 13 residues. The DNA of the CDR3 is TGTGCCAGCCTCGACAGCTCTGGAAACACCATATATTTT. Encoded protein: CASLDSSGNTIYF.

The genes are TRBV29-1 and TRBJ1-4; D gene uncertain. Germline V gives CDR1 SQVTM, CDR2 ANQGSEA. The CDR3 is 12 amino acids. The V end was cut by 4 bases, the J end by 5 bases, with 8 bases between. CDR3 nucleotide sequence: TGCAGCGTTGGGGGAGAAAATGAAAAACTGTTTTTT. Translated: CSVGGENEKLFF.

The chain employs TRBV5-1 and TRBJ1-2; D gene unclear. This CDR3 is built from 14 residues. V was pared by 2 bases and J by 2 bases, with 10 bases between. The germline CDR1 and CDR2 sequences are SGHRS and YFSETQ. In nucleotides, the CDR3 is TGCGCCAGCAGCTTTGAAACACCGAACTATGGCTACACCTTC. This gives the protein CASSFETPNYGYTF.

This chain joins TRBV28 and TRBJ2-3; 9 bases match TRBD1. The CDR3 is 15 residues long. In germline, CDR1 is MDHEN, CDR2 SYDVKM. Germline trimming cut 6 bases from V and 3 bases from J; bases unmatched to any gene: 7. The CDR3 spells CASSTGGFETDTQYF. DNA for the CDR3: TGTGCCAGCAGCACAGGGGGCTTTGAGACAGATACGCAGTATTTT.

This clone has just one count. The chain combines TRBV5-1 with TRBJ2-2, with D perhaps matching TRBD1 (5 bases). The length of the CDR3 is 13 residues. Deletions cut 7 bases from V and 7 bases from J, with 14 bases between. Per germline, CDR1 SGHRS and CDR2 YFSETQ. CDR3 sequence: CASFNVGVGELFF. The CDR3 bases are TGCGCCAGCTTCAACGTAGGGGTCGGGGAGCTGTTTTTT.

This clone was found once. The chain has TRBV7-2 and TRBJ2-6, with 7 nucleotides matching TRBD1. V lost 5 bases and J lost 4; bases outside the gene matches: 5. The CDR3 spans 15 residues. Germline CDR1 SGHTA, CDR2 FQGNSA. CDR3 sequence reads: CASSETGAGANVLTF. The CDR3 coding sequence is TGTGCCAGCAGCGAAACAGGGGCCGGGGCCAACGTCCTGACTTTC.

The chain employs TRBV11-2 and TRBJ2-7; D may be TRBD1 (6 bases). V gave up 3 bases and J gave up 4 bases, with 13 bases separating them. This CDR3 spans 14 amino acids. Germline V gene sequence: CDR1 SGHAT, CDR2 FQNNGV. The CDR3 loop reads CASSFDRMGYEQYF. The DNA for the CDR3 is TGTGCCAGCAGCTTCGACAGGATGGGGTACGAGCAGTACTTC.

The rearrangement links TRBV30 to TRBJ1-1; 8 bases are a match to TRBD1. CDR1 GTSNPN and CDR2 SVGIG come from the germline V gene (reference sequence). Unmatched junction bases numbered 7, after V lost 4 bases and J lost 0 bases. The CDR3 consists of 15 residues. This CDR3 reads CAWNQGAEVNTEAFF. Here the CDR3 DNA reads TGTGCCTGGAACCAGGGGGCGGAAGTGAACACTGAAGCTTTCTTT.

This chain links TRBV28 with TRBJ1-2, with D maybe TRBD1 (6 bases). Germline V CDR1 and CDR2: MDHEN, SYDVKM. This CDR3 region has 14 residues. The V and J ends lost 2 bases and 8 bases respectively, with 15 bases between them. The CDR3, as DNA: TGTGCCAGCAGTTTAGACAGGTTCCCCGTAGGCTACACCTTC. As protein: CASSLDRFPVGYTF.

This chain uses TRBV2 with TRBJ1-1, with unresolved D. V lost 8 bases, J lost 5 bases, and 18 bases lay in between. Germline loops: CDR1 SNHLY, CDR2 FYNNEI. The CDR3 has 14 residues. DNA of the CDR3: TGTGCCAGCGCCAGAAGGCAGGAAGTAACTGAAGCTTTCTTT. This encodes CASARRQEVTEAFF. Combining the CDR3 with reference TRBV2 and TRBJ1-1 gives the whole variable domain EPEVTQTPSHQVTQMGQEVILRCVPISNHLYFYWYRQILGQKVEFLVSFYNNEISEKSEIFDDQFSVERPDGSNFTLKIRSTKLEDSAMYFCASARRQEVTEAFFGQGTRLTVV.

J is TRBJ2-1 and V is TRBV21-1; the table names TRBD2, a call not compared with the DNA. TRBV21-1 is listed as a pseudogene. The CDR3 runs 18 residues. The DNA for the CDR3 is TGTGCCAGCAGCAATTCCCCTAGCGGGAGGGAGCCCTACAATGAGCAGTTCTTC. Translated, it gives CASSNSPSGREPYNEQFF.

V gene TRBV4-3 combines with J gene TRBJ2-7, with D possibly TRBD1 on 6 matching bases. In germline, CDR1 is LGHNA, CDR2 YSLEER. CDR3 length equals 15 residues. V dropped 4 bases and J dropped 7 bases, with 20 bases sitting between them. The CDR3 bases are TGCGCCAGCAGCCGTCAGACCGGGACAACTGCTGAGCAGTACTTC. Translation: CASSRQTGTTAEQYF.